This TCR beta chain was obtained from a study of blood T cell repertoires in COVID-19. This table comes from immunoSEQ multiplex PCR, and its TCRdb copy is limited to in-frame clones, with some not included. The table has 250,000 to 400,000 clones, roughly 86% seen once. Germline CDR1 reads SGHVS; CDR2 reads FQNEAQ. The CDR3 contains 14 residues. J gave up 2 bases and V 5 bases, and 2 bases lay outside the gene matches. This clonotype was sampled from a woman aged 25 to 45 who had recovered from COVID-19. The specimen was PBMCs or T cells enriched from blood (not recorded which). The chain has TRBV7-8 and TRBJ1-4; TRBD1 agrees at 7 bases. The CDR3 region has the DNA TGTGCCAGCAGCCGGGGACAGACTAATGAAAAACTGTTTTTT. Its translation: CASSRGQTNEKLFF.